These 32 T cell receptor beta chains originate from one sample sequenced in a study of blood T cell repertoires in COVID-19. Some clones are missing from TCRdb's copy, which holds only in-frame ones; the method was immunoSEQ multiplex PCR. Of more than 110,000 clones listed, 85% to 90% are singletons. Sequences were obtained from peripheral blood. The receptors were gathered from a woman aged 80 or over with acute or convalescent COVID-19.

CDR3 bases: TGTGCCAGCAGTCGGGACAGCCTGGACTCACCCCTCCACTTT. Protein sequence: CASSRDSLDSPLHF. The V call is TRBV7-3, the J call TRBJ1-6; 7 bases map to TRBD1. Germline V gene lookup returns CDR1 SGHTA and CDR2 FQGTGA. This CDR3 has 14 residues. V dropped 6 bases and J dropped 10; count of bases not matched to a gene: 9.

The chain combines TRBV20-1 with TRBJ2-3; no reliable D call. The CDR3 spans 11 residues. Trimming pared 6 bases from V and 2 bases from J, leaving 6 bases between. Germline V CDR1 and CDR2: DFQATT, SNEGSKA (reference sequence). CDR3 bases: TGCAGTGCGAGGCTCACAGATACGCAGTATTTT. It encodes CSARLTDTQYF.

This clone was counted a single time. The chain joins TRBV5-1 to TRBJ1-2; D may be TRBD1 (6 bases). The germline V gene has CDR1 SGHRS and CDR2 YFSETQ. The CDR3 runs 15 residues. V lost 0 bases and J 3 bases, leaving 12 bases between the germline ends. The CDR3 region is CASSLVGGRDYGYTF. CDR3 nucleotide sequence: TGCGCCAGCAGCTTGGTCGGGGGGCGCGACTATGGCTACACCTTC.

The chain is built from TRBV10-3 and TRBJ1-6, with 7 bases fitting TRBD1. Germline V gene data show CDR1 as ENHRY and CDR2 as SYGVKD. The CDR3 has 14 amino acids. With 2 bases clipped from V and 5 bases from J, the junction kept 0 bases outside the gene matches. The CDR3 coding sequence is TGTGCCATCAGTGAGGGGACAGATAATTCACCCCTCCACTTT. Translated, it gives CAISEGTDNSPLHF.

V is TRBV6-5 and J is TRBJ1-1, with 10 bases identical to TRBD1. Germline loops: CDR1 MNHEY, CDR2 SVGAGI. V gave up 5 bases and J gave up 7 bases; unmatched junction bases: 10. The CDR3 contains 15 residues. Here the CDR3 reads CASSTRQGASNEAFF. CDR3 sequence (DNA): TGTGCCAGCAGTACAAGACAGGGGGCGTCAAATGAAGCTTTCTTT.

V usage is TRBV7-2 and J usage is TRBJ2-1, with a tentative D call TRBD1 (5 bases). This CDR3 is 15 amino acids long. From germline, CDR1 is SGHTA and CDR2 FQGNSA. Trimming cost V 0 bases and J 4 bases, with 10 bases left between them. The CDR3 bases are TGTGCCAGCAGCTTAGCGCAGGGTTATTACAATGAGCAGTTCTTC. It is translated as CASSLAQGYYNEQFF.

The chain is built from TRBV5-6 and TRBJ2-7; 11 bases align to TRBD1. The V gene end was trimmed by 2 bases and the J gene end by 3 bases; junction bases not matched to a gene: 7. Germline V gene lookup returns CDR1 SGHDT and CDR2 YYEEEE. CDR3 length: 16 residues. The CDR3, as DNA: TGTGCCAGCAGCTTCGTCTTAGGGACAGGGGGCTACGAGCAGTACTTC. Its protein is CASSFVLGTGGYEQYF.

The genes are TRBV19 and TRBJ1-2; 10 bases line up with TRBD1. The CDR3 is made up of 16 amino acids. Germline V gene lookup returns CDR1 LNHDA and CDR2 SQIVND (reference sequence). Unmatched junction bases numbered 4, after V lost 1 base and J lost 2 bases. This CDR3 is CASSIAPGQGNYGYTF. CDR3 sequence (DNA): TGTGCCAGTAGTATAGCCCCGGGACAGGGGAACTATGGCTACACCTTC.

V and J are TRBV6-6 and TRBJ2-1; 8 bases are shared with TRBD2. This CDR3 is built from 13 residues. V was pared by 5 bases and J by 9 bases, with 6 bases of the junction left unmatched. CDR1 MNHNY and CDR2 SVGAGI come from the germline V gene (reference sequence). The CDR3 DNA is TGTGCCAGCAGTAGGAGCGGGGGAGGTGAGCAGTTCTTC. Its translation: CASSRSGGGEQFF.

This chain connects TRBV18 to TRBJ1-4; D unclear. This CDR3 comprises 15 residues. CDR1 and CDR2 (germline): KGHSH, LQKENI. Trimming took off 3 bases at V and 8 bases at J, with 16 bases between the two ends. The CDR3 spells CASSPSEGGYEKLFF. The CDR3 nucleotides read TGTGCCAGCTCACCGTCGGAGGGAGGCTACGAAAAACTGTTTTTT.

This chain joins TRBV9 and TRBJ1-1, with D perhaps TRBD1 (5 bases). This CDR3 has 14 amino acids. The ends were cut back, 6 bases at V and 1 base at J, with 13 bases in the middle. Germline V lookup: CDR1 SGDLS, CDR2 YYNGEE. CDR3 bases: TGTGCCAGCACCAAACTCGGGGGGAACACTGAAGCTTTCTTT. As protein: CASTKLGGNTEAFF.

This clone was counted a single time. The chain combines TRBV19 with TRBJ2-7; TRBD1 agrees at 8 bases. Germline assignment: CDR1 LNHDA and CDR2 SQIVND (reference sequence). The CDR3 extends over 13 amino acids. J gave up 3 bases and V 6 bases, and 4 bases lay outside the gene matches. Here the CDR3 reads CASRLQGGYEQYF. The CDR3, as DNA: TGTGCCAGTAGACTACAGGGGGGCTACGAGCAGTACTTC.

In the case of this clone: The same CDR3 arises from other DNA sequences in this sample as well. The chain links TRBV6-2 or TRBV6-3 to TRBJ1-2; D is perhaps TRBD1 (6 bases). CDR3 length: 12 residues. V shed 6 bases and J shed 4 bases, with 9 bases lying between them. The germline gives CDR1 MNHEY, CDR2 SVGEGT. In DNA, the CDR3 is TGTGCCAGCAGCGCGGACAGCTATGGCTACACCTTC. Translated, it gives CASSADSYGYTF.

The J gene is TRBJ2-5, the V gene TRBV6-4; TRBD1 matches at 10 bases. Germline assignment: CDR1 MRHNA and CDR2 SNTAGT. The trim removed 6 bases at V and 7 bases at J, leaving 5 bases unmatched. The CDR3 contains 13 residues. CDR3 DNA sequence: TGTGCCAGCAGCGAGACAGGGGGCGCGACCCAGTACTTC. This translates into CASSETGGATQYF.

The rearrangement uses TRBV5-1 and TRBJ2-7; 7 nucleotides match TRBD1. The germline gives CDR1 SGHRS, CDR2 YFSETQ. The V gene end was trimmed by 3 bases and the J gene end by 6 bases; junction bases not matched to a gene: 6. This CDR3 has 13 residues. The CDR3 reads CASSSGQATEQYF. As DNA, the CDR3 is TGCGCCAGCAGCTCCGGACAGGCTACCGAGCAGTACTTC.

This clone was picked up one time. The rearrangement joins TRBV6-1 to TRBJ1-2, with 10 bases aligning to TRBD1. This CDR3 region has 16 residues. Germline loops: CDR1 MNHNS, CDR2 SASEGT. The V gene end was trimmed by 4 bases and the J gene end by 8 bases; junction bases not matched to a gene: 13. CDR3 region: CASSARGQGWARGYTF. The CDR3 nucleotides read TGTGCCAGCAGTGCCCGGGGACAGGGGTGGGCGCGCGGCTACACCTTC.

The chain has TRBV2 and TRBJ2-7; D not certain. Per germline, CDR1 SNHLY and CDR2 FYNNEI. The CDR3 consists of 15 residues. Trimming pared 1 base from V and 2 bases from J, leaving 12 bases between. CDR3 coding DNA: TGTGCCAGCAGTGAAGTAACCCAGAAACCCTACGAGCAGTACTTC. Amino acid sequence: CASSEVTQKPYEQYF.

V usage is TRBV9 and J usage is TRBJ1-3; the D gene is possibly TRBD1 (6 bases). Looked up from germline, CDR1 is SGDLS and CDR2 is YYNGEE. The V and J ends lost 2 bases and 4 bases respectively, with 10 bases between them. The CDR3 extends over 14 amino acids. The DNA for the CDR3 is TGTGCCAGCAGCGTGGACCAGGGGGGAAACACCATATATTTT. As protein: CASSVDQGGNTIYF.

This chain connects TRBV2 to TRBJ1-2; 7 bases map to TRBD1. This CDR3 spans 15 amino acids. J lost 5 bases, V lost 7 bases, and 13 bases had no gene match. CDR1 is SNHLY and CDR2 is FYNNEI in the germline V gene. CDR3: CASTPQGGLGYGYTF. CDR3 nucleotide sequence: TGTGCCAGCACCCCTCAGGGGGGATTGGGATATGGCTACACCTTC.

The rearrangement links TRBV28 to TRBJ1-2, with D uncertain. Germline CDR1 is MDHEN and CDR2 is SYDVKM. Trimming removed 6 bases at V and 6 bases at J, with 11 bases between. This CDR3 is built from 12 residues. CDR3 coding DNA: TGTGCCAGCAGCCGCGGGAATAATGGCTACACCTTC. It encodes CASSRGNNGYTF.

The chain joins TRBV6-5 to TRBJ1-2, with a weak D call TRBD1 (5 bases). The CDR3 spans 15 residues. Germline CDR1 MNHEY, CDR2 SVGAGI. Trimming took off 3 bases at V and 0 bases at J, with 11 bases between the two ends. CDR3 DNA: TGTGCCAGCAGTTATCAACCAGGGACTAACTATGGCTACACCTTC. It is translated as CASSYQPGTNYGYTF.

Only a few counts were recorded for this clone. V and J are TRBV7-9 and TRBJ1-4; D ambiguous. The germline gives CDR1 SEHNR, CDR2 FQNEAQ (reference sequence). V gave up 0 bases and J gave up 4 bases, with 15 bases separating them. There are 17 residues in the CDR3. CDR3 in amino acids: CASSLARSSGGNEKLFF. The CDR3 nucleotides read TGTGCCAGCAGCTTAGCAAGGAGCTCGGGAGGTAATGAAAAACTGTTTTTT. The full variable domain, rest sourced from reference TRBV7-9 and TRBJ1-4, is DTGVSQNPRHKITKRGQNVTFRCDPISEHNRLYWYRQTLGQGPEFLTYFQNEAQLEKSRLLSDRFSAERPKGSFSTLEIQRTEQGDSAMYLCASSLARSSGGNEKLFFGSGTQLSVL.

The chain uses TRBV5-5 and TRBJ1-4, with 7 bases that match TRBD1. CDR3 size: 15 residues. Germline values: CDR1 SGHKS, CDR2 YYEKEE (reference sequence). Losses at the gene ends were 0 bases for V and 3 bases for J; bases not matched to a gene: 2. The CDR3 protein is CASSLVTGSNEKLFF. For the CDR3, the DNA is TGTGCCAGCAGCTTGGTGACAGGGTCTAATGAAAAACTGTTTTTT.

Here the CDR3 DNA reads TGTGCCACCAGCACCATAGCGGGTGCGCGGGATACGCAGTATTTT. As protein: CATSTIAGARDTQYF. The chain couples TRBV15 to TRBJ2-3; 7 bases agree with TRBD2. Germline CDR1 is LNHNV and CDR2 is YYDKDF (reference sequence). CDR3 length: 15 amino acids. The V segment lost 4 bases and the J segment 6 bases; nucleotides outside the gene matches: 10.

The chain links TRBV5-6 to TRBJ1-4, with TRBD1 matching 7 bases. CDR1 and CDR2 (germline): SGHDT, YYEEEE. The CDR3 runs 14 residues. Trimming at V came to 1 base and at J to 4 bases, leaving 1 base not matched to a gene. The CDR3 coding sequence is TGTGCCAGCAGCTTGACAGGGGTTAATGAAAAACTGTTTTTT. This gives the protein CASSLTGVNEKLFF.

The V and J genes are TRBV12-3 or TRBV12-4 and TRBJ1-1; possible D gene TRBD1, 6 bases. Deletions cut 7 bases from V and 10 bases from J, with 16 bases between. This CDR3 contains 12 residues. This CDR3 is CASTDSGGRAFF. CDR3 sequence (DNA): TGTGCCAGCACCGACAGCGGGGGGCGAGCTTTCTTT.

This chain connects TRBV5-4 to TRBJ2-2, with TRBD2 matching 8 bases. Germline V CDR1 and CDR2: SGHNT, YYREEE (reference sequence). CDR3 length: 15 residues. The junction had 7 bases not matched to a gene; V was cut back by 3 bases and J by 6 bases. The CDR3 DNA follows: TGTGCCAGCAGCTCCGGACTAGCAGCCGCCGGGGAGCTGTTTTTT. It specifies CASSSGLAAAGELFF.

This chain connects TRBV6-6 to TRBJ2-7; 10 bases agree with TRBD1. The ends lost 2 bases at V and 3 bases at J; junction bases unmatched: 4. Germline V CDR1 and CDR2: MNHNY, SVGAGI (reference sequence). The CDR3 length is 15 residues. In nucleotides, the CDR3 is TGTGCCAGCAGTTACACGGGACAGGGGAACTACGAGCAGTACTTC. It specifies CASSYTGQGNYEQYF.

The count of this clone is one. The chain employs TRBV6-5 and TRBJ1-1, with 7 bases aligning to TRBD1. The CDR3 spans 14 residues. Germline trimming cut 7 bases from V and 0 bases from J; bases unmatched to any gene: 5. CDR1 is MNHEY, CDR2 SVGAGI, per germline. The CDR3: CASTLGQLNTEAFF. The CDR3 DNA is TGTGCCAGCACTCTGGGACAGTTGAACACTGAAGCTTTCTTT.

The CDR3 DNA sequence: TGTGCCATCGGACTAGCCACAGATACGCAGTATTTT. Encoded protein: CAIGLATDTQYF. The chain carries TRBV10-3 and TRBJ2-3; 8 nucleotides align to TRBD2. CDR1 is ENHRY and CDR2 is SYGVKD in the germline V gene. The V gene end was trimmed by 8 bases and the J gene end by 2 bases; junction bases not matched to a gene: 0. This CDR3 spans 12 amino acids.

V is TRBV2 and J is TRBJ2-5; 12 nucleotides match TRBD1. This CDR3 region has 14 residues. Germline V lookup: CDR1 SNHLY, CDR2 FYNNEI. V gave up 11 bases and J gave up 5 bases; unmatched junction bases: 9. The CDR3 DNA reads as TGTGCCGGGCACCGGGACAGGGGGCAGGAGACCCAGTACTTC. This codes for CAGHRDRGQETQYF.

This clone was counted once. This chain connects TRBV5-5 to TRBJ1-5, with 9 bases that match TRBD1. Germline V gene sequence: CDR1 SGHKS, CDR2 YYEKEE (reference sequence). The V gene end was trimmed by 3 bases and the J gene end by 3 bases; junction bases not matched to a gene: 7. The CDR3 totals 16 residues. CDR3 sequence reads: CASSSGQGTFNQPQHF. DNA of the CDR3: TGTGCCAGCAGCTCGGGACAGGGCACCTTCAATCAGCCCCAGCATTTT.